What follows are 8 T cell receptor beta chains derived from one specimen sequenced in a study of blood T cells in healthy people across ages. Next came a second PCR, run for about 7 to 11 cycles, which used a sample-barcoded 5' primer along with a J-beta primer mix. TCRdb analysed the 5' RACE reads with MiXCR anew, one entry per CDR3 protein. The sample lists some 1.7 million distinct CDR3 sequences, over 25% seen once, with less than 9.5% in the top ten. The material sequenced was blood. These receptors all stem from a woman in her 30s in good health.

The chain uses TRBV5-1 and TRBJ2-7, with TRBD2 matching 10 bases. After removal of 4 bases from V and 6 bases from J, the junction contained 10 bases not matched to a gene. The CDR3 is 15 amino acids. Per the germline V gene, CDR1 is SGHRS and CDR2 is YFSETQ. The CDR3 protein is CASSPTSGIRGEQYF. In DNA form, the CDR3 reads TGCGCCAGCAGCCCTACTAGCGGGATCCGGGGCGAGCAGTACTTC.

The chain carries TRBV7-2 and TRBJ2-7; no firm D call. Trimming pared 7 bases from V and 4 bases from J, leaving 17 bases between. Looked up from germline, CDR1 is SGHTA and CDR2 is FQGNSA. CDR3 length equals 14 residues. The CDR3 sequence: CASTGLAQKYEQYF. In nucleotides, the CDR3 is TGTGCCAGCACTGGATTAGCCCAGAAATACGAGCAGTACTTC. Full variable domain (outside the CDR3, taken from reference TRBV7-2 and TRBJ2-7): GAGVSQSPSNKVTEKGKDVELRCDPISGHTALYWYRQSLGQGLEFLIYFQGNSAPDKSGLPSDRFSAERTGGSVSTLTIQRTQQEDSAVYLCASTGLAQKYEQYFGPGTRLTVT.

This clonotype was picked up a small number of times. The junction does not match germline at one end; this may be a read error. The rearrangement uses TRBV10-3 and TRBJ1-6; D is ambiguous. CDR1 is ENHRY, CDR2 SYGVKD, per germline. This CDR3 is 13 amino acids long. CDR3 sequence reads: CAISESKDSPLHF. DNA of the CDR3: TGCGCCATCAGTGAGTCCAAGGATTCACCCCTCCACTTT.

CDR3 sequence: CASSFWRGETQYF. The DNA of the CDR3 is TGTGCCAGCAGTTTTTGGCGTGGAGAGACCCAGTACTTC. V usage is TRBV12-3 or TRBV12-4 and J usage is TRBJ2-5; D is undetermined. This CDR3 comprises 13 residues. V lost 3 bases, J lost 4 bases, and 9 bases lay in between.

This clonotype was recorded many times. The chain uses TRBV29-1 and TRBJ2-1; TRBD2 matches at 9 bases. CDR1 is SQVTM and CDR2 is ANQGSEA in the germline V gene. V lost 6 bases to trimming and J lost 0 bases; unmatched junction nucleotides: 12. The CDR3 is 17 residues long. In nucleotides, the CDR3 is TGCAGCGTCCTCAAGACTAGCGGTTATAGCTCCTACAATGAGCAGTTCTTC. Translation gives CSVLKTSGYSSYNEQFF.

This rearrangement joins TRBV2 to TRBJ1-2; D unresolved. The length of the CDR3 is 12 residues. V gave up 7 bases and J gave up 7 bases, with 13 bases separating them. Germline V CDR1 and CDR2: SNHLY, FYNNEI. The CDR3 DNA reads TGTGCCAGCATGCCGTTCACTGTTGGCTACACCTTC. It encodes CASMPFTVGYTF. Combining the CDR3 with reference TRBV2 and TRBJ1-2 gives the whole variable domain EPEVTQTPSHQVTQMGQEVILRCVPISNHLYFYWYRQILGQKVEFLVSFYNNEISEKSEIFDDQFSVERPDGSNFTLKIRSTKLEDSAMYFCASMPFTVGYTFGSGTRLTVV.

V gene TRBV18 combines with J gene TRBJ2-7, with D maybe TRBD2 (5 bases). The V gene's germline CDR1 is KGHSH and CDR2 LQKENI. This CDR3 is 14 amino acids long. V shed 0 bases and J shed 7 bases, with 13 bases lying between them. CDR3: CASSPPVVRGEQYF. The DNA for the CDR3 is TGTGCCAGCTCACCACCGGTGGTACGAGGGGAGCAGTACTTC. Full variable domain (rest looked up from reference TRBV18 and TRBJ2-7): NAGVMQNPRHLVRRRGQEARLRCSPMKGHSHVYWYRQLPEEGLKFMVYLQKENIIDESGMPKERFSAEFPKEGPSILRIQQVVRGDSAAYFCASSPPVVRGEQYFGPGTRLTVT.

This clonotype appeared a few times. The CDR3 sequence: CASSLADGDFYGYTF. In DNA, the CDR3 is TGTGCCAGCAGTTTGGCCGACGGGGATTTCTATGGCTACACCTTC. This chain connects TRBV6-6 to TRBJ1-2; D is uncertain. CDR1 and CDR2 from the germline V gene are MNHNY and SVGAGI (reference sequence). V was trimmed by 4 bases and J by 4 bases, leaving 16 bases between them. This CDR3 contains 15 residues.